The entry that follows covers one TCR beta chain sequence. What it binds is not known. This sample was taken from a study of shared clonotypes between healthy human individuals. Regarding the study as a whole: Measured sharing among donors was expected to vary with sequencing depth. Collection of samples was limited to blood; tissue repertoires likely differ.

Germline V gives CDR1 SEHNR, CDR2 FQNEAQ (reference sequence). V was pared by 3 bases and J by 10 bases, with 8 bases of the junction left unmatched. This CDR3 spans 13 amino acids. Authors' analysis steps: From ImmunoSEQ came sequences covering only the junction and carrying no quality scores, so filtering differed. Clones were sequenced by immunoSEQ multiplex PCR, and TCRdb holds only the in-frame ones, with some missing. That table gives V, J and clone size, and the DNA gave D and trimming. The table has fewer than 650,000 clones, 76% seen once; the top ten hold approximately 12%. Specimen: PBMCs. The rearrangement joins TRBV7-9 to TRBJ1-2; 7 bases agree with TRBD1. This TCR was recovered from a woman in her forties in good health. Some clones in this sample may be carry-over from other donors' samples. DNA for the CDR3: TGTGCCAGCAGCTTGGAAAACAGGGGTGTCTACACCTTC. Residues: CASSLENRGVYTF.